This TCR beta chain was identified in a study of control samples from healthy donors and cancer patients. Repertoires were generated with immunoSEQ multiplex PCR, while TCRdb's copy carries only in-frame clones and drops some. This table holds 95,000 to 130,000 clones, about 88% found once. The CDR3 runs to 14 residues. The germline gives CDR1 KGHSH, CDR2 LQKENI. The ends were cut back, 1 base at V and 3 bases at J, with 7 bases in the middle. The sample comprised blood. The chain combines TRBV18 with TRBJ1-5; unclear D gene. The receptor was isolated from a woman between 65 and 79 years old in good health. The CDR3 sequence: CASSPLRHNQPQHF. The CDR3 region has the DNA TGTGCCAGCTCACCACTCAGACACAATCAGCCCCAGCATTTT.